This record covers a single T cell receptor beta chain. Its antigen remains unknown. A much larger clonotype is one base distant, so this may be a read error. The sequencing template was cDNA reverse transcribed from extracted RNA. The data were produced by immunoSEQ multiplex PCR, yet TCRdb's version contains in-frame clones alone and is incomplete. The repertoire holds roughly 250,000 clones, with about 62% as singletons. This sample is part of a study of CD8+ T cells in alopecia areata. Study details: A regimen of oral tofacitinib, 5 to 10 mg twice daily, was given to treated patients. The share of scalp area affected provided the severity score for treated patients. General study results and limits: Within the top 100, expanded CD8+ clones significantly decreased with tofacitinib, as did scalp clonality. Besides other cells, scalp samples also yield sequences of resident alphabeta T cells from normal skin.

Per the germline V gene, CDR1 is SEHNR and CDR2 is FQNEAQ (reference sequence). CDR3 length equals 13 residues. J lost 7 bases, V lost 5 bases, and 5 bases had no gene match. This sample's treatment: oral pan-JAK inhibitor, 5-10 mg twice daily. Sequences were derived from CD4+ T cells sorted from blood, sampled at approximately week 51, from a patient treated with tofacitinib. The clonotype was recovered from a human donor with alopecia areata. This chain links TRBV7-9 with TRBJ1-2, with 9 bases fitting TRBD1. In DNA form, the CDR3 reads TGTGCCAGCAGCCCACAGGGGGCAAGTGGCTACACCTTC. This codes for CASSPQGASGYTF.